This record concerns one T cell receptor (beta chain) sequence. Its antigen is not identified. These data originate in a study of cytomegalovirus exposure and HLA in healthy donors. General study points: An apparent linkage of common viral pathogens to several of the most significant clusters emerged in a later analysis. Presence/absence analyses assumed roughly uniform sequencing depth across donors.

Trimming took off 6 bases at V and 3 bases at J, with 18 bases between the two ends. Germline lookup yields CDR1 MNHNS and CDR2 SASEGT. The length of the CDR3 is 15 residues. PCR was performed using 60 Vbeta and 13 Jbeta primers. TCRdb keeps only in-frame clones here, not all; method: immunoSEQ multiplex PCR. The table shows approximately 110,000 clones, with 73% occurring only once. The specimen sequenced was PBMCs. The origin of this receptor is a man aged 55 to 69 in good health and CMV-seropositive. This chain uses TRBV6-1 with TRBJ2-7; perhaps TRBD1 as D (6 bases). The CDR3: CASSPDRRQYYEQYF. CDR3 nucleotides: TGTGCCAGCAGCCCCGACAGGCGACAGTACTACGAGCAGTACTTC.